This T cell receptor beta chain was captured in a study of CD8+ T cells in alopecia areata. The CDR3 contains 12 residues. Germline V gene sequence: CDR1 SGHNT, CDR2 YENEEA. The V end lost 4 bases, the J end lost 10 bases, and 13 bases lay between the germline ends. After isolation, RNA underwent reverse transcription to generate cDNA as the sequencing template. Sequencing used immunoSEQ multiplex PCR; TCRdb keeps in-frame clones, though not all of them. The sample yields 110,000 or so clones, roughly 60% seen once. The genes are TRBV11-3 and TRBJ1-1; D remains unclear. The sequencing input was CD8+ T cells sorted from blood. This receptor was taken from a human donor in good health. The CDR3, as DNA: TGTGCCAGCAGCTCTCGAGGAGAGGGAGCTTTCTTT. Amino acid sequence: CASSSRGEGAFF.